This T cell receptor (beta chain) was found in a study of blood T cell repertoires in COVID-19. The data were produced by immunoSEQ multiplex PCR, yet TCRdb's version contains in-frame clones alone and is incomplete. This sample carries 250,000 to 300,000 clones, around 85% of them seen once, and the ten largest clones take roughly 5%. The CDR3 loop spans 15 amino acids. V gave up 2 bases and J gave up 2 bases, with 12 bases separating them. Germline CDR1 and CDR2: ENHRY and SYGVKD. V is TRBV10-3 and J is TRBJ2-5; possibly TRBD1 for D (5 bases). Input material: peripheral blood. This sequence was found in a man aged 50 to 60 with active or convalescent COVID-19. CDR3 sequence reads: CAISEGNRPQETQYF. In DNA, the CDR3 is TGTGCCATCAGTGAGGGGAACAGGCCTCAAGAGACCCAGTACTTC.